This section outlines one T cell receptor (beta chain) sequence together with its context. This clonotype was counted many times. Which antigen it targets is not known. One base away there is no much larger clone; base qualities are not given. These data are taken from a study of T-cell reconstitution after alpha-beta-depleted transplantation in children (TCRdb year 2016). In the study overall: Using TCR repertoire profiling, the study quantitatively followed how T-cell immune reconstitution unfolded in children after TCRalphabeta/CD19-depleted allogeneic hematopoietic cell transplantation.

Overall results and qualifications from the work: Over the following months the frequencies of hyperexpanded clones went down, and after one year T-cell counts and TCRbeta diversity were mostly credited to newly produced T cells. In some patients, high TCRbeta diversity at day 60 was attributed to recipient T cells and intrathymic progenitors that had survived conditioning. Apparently early alphabetaT-cell count recovery about two months after transplant reportedly relied on only several hundred rapidly expanded clones derived from non-depleted graft cells.

The meaning of the sample's treatment or condition label: allogeneic hematopoietic cell transplantation with graft depleted of TCRalphabeta T cells and CD19 B cells. Transplant recipients were children who received TCRalphabeta/CD19-depleted allogeneic hematopoietic cell grafts. The CDR3 contains 14 residues, cysteine and phenylalanine counted. Of the read, only the CDR3 DNA is kept; its 42 bases are in frame from base 1. V and J are trimmed by 5 bases and 4 bases, and the gene matches miss 5 bases of the junction. The germline V gene (reference sequence) specifies MNHEY as CDR1 and SMNVEV as CDR2. Receptors were amplified or captured by PCR. The sequencer was an Illumina HiSeq 2500. TCR libraries were prepared with molecular barcoding, using unique molecular identifiers to normalize TCRbeta repertoire quantification. TCRdb handled the public reads itself, with Q25 trimming in fastp and clone calling in MiXCR, and kept productive beta chains. Rows matching on CDR3 protein sequence are summarized as one entry with the most common DNA and genes. The sample yields almost 500,000 distinct CDR3 sequences; 10% were counted once. The ten biggest clones cover 2% of the sample.

This TCR was sampled from a child aged 2 to 10 with inherited bone marrow failure, due to receive a stem cell transplant. The sequencing here drew on PBMCs, taken before TCRalphabeta/CD19-depleted stem cell transplant. Here the chain combines TRBV27 and TRBJ2-3, and TRBD1 matches 8 of the central bases. The base sequence is TGTGCCAGCAGTGTACAGGGGGGCGCAGATACGCAGTATTTT. It encodes CASSVQGGADTQYF.